Following are 26 T cell receptor beta chains from one sample sequenced in a study of CD8+CD57+ T cells in acquired aplastic anemia. Template material for TCR beta VDJ and CDR3 profiling consisted of genomic DNA. Via MiXCR, TCRdb re-called the reads, giving one row per CDR3 protein. Among over 150,000 distinct CDR3 sequences listed, around 59% were seen once. Specimen: sorted CD4+, CD8+, or CD8+CD57+ T cells (not recorded which) from PBMCs. The receptor set was obtained from a human donor in good health, serving as a control.

This clonotype was observed at least ten times. The V call is TRBV7-9, the J call TRBJ1-6, with 8 nucleotides matching TRBD1. CDR1 and CDR2 (germline): SEHNR, FQNEAQ (reference sequence). The CDR3 totals 16 residues. After removal of 4 bases from V and 5 bases from J, the junction contained 7 bases not matched to a gene. The CDR3 sequence: CASSSRGQADNSPLHF. DNA of the CDR3: TGTGCCAGCAGCTCCAGGGGACAGGCTGATAATTCACCCCTCCACTTT.

V and J are TRBV19 and TRBJ1-6; D may be TRBD1 (6 bases). The CDR3 consists of 17 residues. Trimming removed 3 bases at V and 1 base at J, with 13 bases between. Germline V gene data show CDR1 as LNHDA and CDR2 as SQIVND (reference sequence). This CDR3 is CASSMRQGTSYNSPLHF. The DNA for the CDR3 is TGTGCCAGTAGTATGCGGCAGGGGACGTCCTATAATTCACCCCTCCACTTT. Based on the CDR3 plus reference TRBV19 and TRBJ1-6, the full variable domain is DGGITQSPKYLFRKEGQNVTLSCEQNLNHDAMYWYRQDPGQGLRLIYYSQIVNDFQKGDIAEGYSVSREKKESFPLTVTSAQKNPTAFYLCASSMRQGTSYNSPLHFGNGTRLTVT.

V usage is TRBV7-3 and J usage is TRBJ2-7, with 10 bases matching TRBD2. The assigned J gene may be wrong: the sequence end matches TRBJ2-5 better. Germline V gives CDR1 SGHTA, CDR2 FQGTGA. This CDR3 has 15 amino acids. CDR3 sequence reads: CASSPSGGAGETQYF. Here the CDR3 DNA reads TGTGCCAGCAGCCCCAGCGGGGGGGCCGGTGAGACCCAGTACTTC.

This chain connects TRBV4-2 to TRBJ2-1; 12 bases match TRBD2. CDR3 size: 18 residues. V shed 0 bases, J shed 9 bases, and the junction held 12 bases outside the gene matches. Germline V gene data show CDR1 as LGHNA and CDR2 as YNFKEQ. This CDR3 is CASSQDEVLAGGPREQFF. The CDR3 nucleotides are TGTGCCAGCAGCCAAGATGAGGTCCTAGCGGGGGGGCCGCGTGAGCAGTTCTTC.

CDR3 in DNA: TGCAGTGCTAGAGAGTGGGGGGGCCTTATAAATACGCAGTATTTT. Residues: CSAREWGGLINTQYF. This chain uses TRBV20-1 with TRBJ2-3; weak D call: TRBD2 (7 bases). The CDR3 is made up of 15 amino acids. Germline V gene lookup returns CDR1 DFQATT and CDR2 SNEGSKA (reference sequence). Between the trimmed V and J ends, which lost 0 bases and 7 bases, there was a span of 17 bases.

This clonotype has ten or more counts. V and J are TRBV5-1 and TRBJ2-3, with 7 bases matching TRBD2. The CDR3 covers 15 residues. The ends lost 0 bases at V and 2 bases at J; junction bases unmatched: 3. Germline V gives CDR1 SGHRS, CDR2 YFSETQ. The CDR3 protein is CASSLGLADTDTQYF. DNA for the CDR3: TGCGCCAGCAGCTTGGGCCTAGCGGACACAGATACGCAGTATTTT.

Many counts were recorded for this clonotype. This chain uses TRBV7-3 with TRBJ1-2; no definite D call. Looked up from germline, CDR1 is SGHTA and CDR2 is FQGTGA. V lost 2 bases and J 2 bases, leaving 15 bases between the germline ends. This CDR3 is built from 16 residues. For the CDR3, the DNA is TGTGCCAGCAGCTTATTTGGTGGCGCAATCAACTATGGCTACACCTTC. It specifies CASSLFGGAINYGYTF.

This clonotype was seen at least ten times. V and J are TRBV5-6 and TRBJ1-6; D uncertain. V lost 4 bases to trimming and J lost 9 bases, with 14 bases between them. CDR3 length: 14 amino acids. The germline V gene has CDR1 SGHDT and CDR2 YYEEEE. The CDR3 protein is CASSQANGISPLHF. CDR3 nucleotide sequence: TGTGCCAGCAGCCAGGCGAATGGAATTTCACCCCTCCACTTT.

Comments on this clonotype: The missing conserved phenylalanine or tryptophan at the end of this CDR3 makes a read error likely. This chain joins TRBV7-3 and TRBJ2-7; D is perhaps TRBD1 or TRBD2 (5 bases each). Germline V lookup: CDR1 SGHTA, CDR2 FQGTGA. CDR3 length equals 12 residues. CDR3 nucleotide sequence: TGCGCCAGCAGCTTGGGGGACTACGAGCAGTACCTC. Its translation is CASSLGDYEQYL.

This chain joins TRBV20-1 and TRBJ2-3; TRBD2 is a possible D gene (6 bases). The germline gives CDR1 DFQATT, CDR2 SNEGSKA (reference sequence). This CDR3 region has 12 residues. V lost 0 bases to trimming and J lost 5 bases, with 6 bases between them. The CDR3 reads CSAREGGDTQYF. CDR3 DNA: TGCAGTGCTAGAGAGGGGGGAGATACGCAGTATTTT.

This clonotype appeared a few times. The chain links TRBV19 to TRBJ1-6, with 10 bases fitting TRBD1. Trimming took 6 bases from V and 5 from J; bases not matched to a gene: 4. There are 15 residues in the CDR3. CDR1 and CDR2 from the germline V gene are LNHDA and SQIVND (reference sequence). CDR3 bases: TGTGCCAGTAGCTTTGGGACAGGGGATAATTCACCCCTCCACTTT. Protein sequence: CASSFGTGDNSPLHF.

CDR3 nucleotide sequence: TGCAGCGTTGTGGCTGCGGGAAGGGGCTACGAGCAGTACTTC. Its translation: CSVVAAGRGYEQYF. The chain has TRBV29-1 and TRBJ2-7; tentative D call: TRBD2 (6 bases). Germline CDR1 and CDR2: SQVTM and ANQGSEA. The CDR3 covers 14 residues. The V and J ends lost 4 bases and 3 bases respectively, with 16 bases between them.

The chain links TRBV25-1 to TRBJ2-1; 10 bases align to TRBD1. V lost 2 bases, J lost 3 bases, and 4 bases stayed unmatched. The CDR3 covers 16 residues. Germline CDR1 reads MGHDK; CDR2 reads SYGVNS. The CDR3 region has the DNA TGTGCCAGCAGTGAAGGGACAGGGGAACTCTACAATGAGCAGTTCTTC. Amino acid sequence: CASSEGTGELYNEQFF.

The CDR3 here is CASQRGYEQYF. The CDR3 coding sequence is TGTGCCAGCCAAAGAGGGTACGAGCAGTACTTC. This chain joins TRBV19 and TRBJ2-7; a possible D gene is TRBD2 (5 bases). Trimming cost V 9 bases and J 4 bases, with 10 bases left between them. CDR1 and CDR2 from the germline V gene are LNHDA and SQIVND (reference sequence). The CDR3 is made up of 11 amino acids. The whole variable domain, filled in from reference TRBV19 and TRBJ2-7, reads DGGITQSPKYLFRKEGQNVTLSCEQNLNHDAMYWYRQDPGQGLRLIYYSQIVNDFQKGDIAEGYSVSREKKESFPLTVTSAQKNPTAFYLCASQRGYEQYFGPGTRLTVT.

V usage is TRBV7-2 and J usage is TRBJ2-5; 10 nucleotides agree with TRBD2. V gave up 7 bases and J gave up 7 bases; unmatched junction bases: 9. Germline loops: CDR1 SGHTA, CDR2 FQGNSA. The CDR3 has 14 amino acids. DNA for the CDR3: TGTGCCAGCAAGAGCGGGGGGGTCGAGCCGACCCAGTACTTC. Translated: CASKSGGVEPTQYF.

There are many counts of this clonotype. The J gene is TRBJ2-2, the V gene TRBV7-9; D remains unclear. This CDR3 has 17 amino acids. Germline V lookup: CDR1 SEHNR, CDR2 FQNEAQ (reference sequence). V lost 0 bases and J 5 bases, leaving 16 bases between the germline ends. The CDR3 protein is CASSLARQTIRTGELFF. CDR3 coding DNA: TGTGCCAGCAGCTTAGCGCGGCAGACAATCAGAACCGGGGAGCTGTTTTTT.

At least ten counts were recorded for this clonotype. The chain employs TRBV3-1 and TRBJ2-1; TRBD2 agrees at 8 bases. The CDR3 is made up of 15 amino acids. Germline V CDR1 and CDR2: LGHDT, YNNKEL (reference sequence). V was clipped by 2 bases and J by 9 bases; unmatched bases: 9. The CDR3 protein is CASSQRAGAGGEQFF. The CDR3 region has the DNA TGTGCCAGCAGCCAAAGAGCGGGGGCTGGGGGTGAGCAGTTCTTC.

The V gene is TRBV7-2, the J gene TRBJ2-1, with 12 bases lining up with TRBD2. This CDR3 comprises 14 residues. Germline CDR1 reads SGHTA; CDR2 reads FQGNSA. Losses at the gene ends were 8 bases for V and 5 bases for J; bases not matched to a gene: 4. CDR3 residues: CASATSGGNNEQFF. In DNA form, the CDR3 reads TGTGCCAGCGCAACTAGCGGGGGGAACAATGAGCAGTTCTTC.

This clonotype was picked up a small number of times. The chain uses TRBV15 and TRBJ2-1; 9 positions match TRBD1. The germline CDR1 and CDR2 sequences are LNHNV and YYDKDF (reference sequence). V was pared by 3 bases and J by 5 bases, with 8 bases of the junction left unmatched. The CDR3 consists of 16 residues. The CDR3, as DNA: TGTGCCACCAGCAGTCCGTACGGGACAGGGAACAATGAGCAGTTCTTC. This translates into CATSSPYGTGNNEQFF. Complete variable domain (other parts from reference TRBV15 and TRBJ2-1): DAMVIQNPRYQVTQFGKPVTLSCSQTLNHNVMYWYQQKSSQAPKLLFHYYDKDFNNEADTPDNFQSRRPNTSFCFLDIRSPGLGDTAMYLCATSSPYGTGNNEQFFGPGTRLTVL.

The chain uses TRBV5-4 and TRBJ2-5; no reliable D call. Germline CDR1 reads SGHNT; CDR2 reads YYREEE (reference sequence). CDR3 length equals 16 residues. Trimming cost V 2 bases and J 5 bases, with 19 bases left between them. The CDR3 DNA reads TGTGCCAGCAGCTTACCCCTTACCACGGGCCGGGAGACCCAGTACTTC. Translated, it gives CASSLPLTTGRETQYF.

This chain joins TRBV20-1 and TRBJ1-5; TRBD1 agrees at 8 bases. Trimming cost V 4 bases and J 6 bases; bases outside gene matches: 5. CDR3 length: 13 residues. The germline CDR1 and CDR2 sequences are DFQATT and SNEGSKA (reference sequence). CDR3 in DNA: TGCAGTGCTAAGGACAGGGTCGGTCAGCCCCAGCATTTT. As protein: CSAKDRVGQPQHF.

The chain carries TRBV9 and TRBJ1-5; 9 positions match TRBD1. The CDR3 runs to 15 residues. The J segment lost 0 bases and the V segment lost 3 bases, leaving 1 base of the junction unmatched. Germline CDR1 and CDR2: SGDLS and YYNGEE. The CDR3 nucleotides read TGTGCCAGCAGCGGGACAGGGGATAGCAATCAGCCCCAGCATTTT. Its translation is CASSGTGDSNQPQHF.

This clonotype has ten or more counts. This chain joins TRBV7-9 and TRBJ1-4, with 8 bases aligning to TRBD1. CDR3 length: 15 residues. Germline trimming cut 5 bases from V and 1 base from J; bases unmatched to any gene: 3. The germline V gene encodes CDR1 SEHNR and CDR2 FQNEAQ (reference sequence). The CDR3: CASSVQGGTNEKLFF. The DNA of the CDR3 is TGTGCCAGCAGCGTACAGGGGGGAACTAATGAAAAACTGTTTTTT.

In this sample, this clonotype turned up a few times. The CDR3 spells CASSPGTSGGEETQYF. CDR3 coding DNA: TGTGCCAGCAGCCCCGGGACTAGCGGGGGGGAAGAGACCCAGTACTTC. The chain has TRBV7-3 and TRBJ2-5, with 16 bases that match TRBD2. Germline-derived CDR1 and CDR2 are SGHTA and FQGTGA. V lost 5 bases, J lost 3 bases, and 3 bases stayed unmatched. The CDR3 covers 16 residues.

In its sample, this clonotype was seen many times. The chain uses TRBV19 and TRBJ1-1; 8 nucleotides agree with TRBD1. The V and J ends lost 3 bases and 4 bases, in that order; junction bases with no gene match: 10. The CDR3 is 16 amino acids. Germline V lookup: CDR1 LNHDA, CDR2 SQIVND (reference sequence). The CDR3 is CASSMPTGARLTEAFF. For the CDR3, the DNA is TGTGCCAGTAGTATGCCGACAGGGGCTCGACTCACTGAAGCTTTCTTT. Together with reference TRBV19 and TRBJ1-1, the CDR3 gives the full variable domain: DGGITQSPKYLFRKEGQNVTLSCEQNLNHDAMYWYRQDPGQGLRLIYYSQIVNDFQKGDIAEGYSVSREKKESFPLTVTSAQKNPTAFYLCASSMPTGARLTEAFFGQGTRLTVV.

The V call is TRBV7-3, the J call TRBJ2-1; TRBD2 matches at 15 bases. The CDR3 runs to 16 residues. Trimming cost V 4 bases and J 8 bases; bases outside gene matches: 6. Germline V gives CDR1 SGHTA, CDR2 FQGTGA. Written as DNA, the CDR3 is TGTGCCAGCAGCTCCAGGACTAGCGGGGGGGCCGATGAGCAGTTCTTC. It encodes CASSSRTSGGADEQFF. The whole variable domain, remainder taken from reference TRBV7-3 and TRBJ2-1, is GAGVSQTPSNKVTEKGKYVELRCDPISGHTALYWYRQSLGQGPEFLIYFQGTGAADDSGLPNDRFFAVRPEGSVSTLKIQRTERGDSAVYLCASSSRTSGGADEQFFGPGTRLTVL.